Listed here are 17 T cell receptor beta chains from one sample, sequenced in a study of Ad26.COV2.S vaccination and SARS-CoV-2 variants. Indicated treatment: some 19 received Ad26.COV2.S at low or high dose, single or two shots; about 5 received placebo; per-sample allocation not given. Samples came from day 63 after the first vaccine or placebo injection. Using immunoSEQ multiplex PCR, the repertoire was profiled, and TCRdb retains in-frame clones only, with some absent. The sample has fewer than 600,000 clones; 80% to 90% are singletons. The source material was peripheral blood, sampled in a trial of Ad26.COV2.S vaccine versus placebo. All receptors come from a person aged 18-65 years who received the Ad26.COV2.S COVID-19 vaccine or a placebo.

The chain employs TRBV9 and TRBJ1-3; 7 bases line up with TRBD1. CDR3 length equals 12 residues. V trimming: 4 bases; J trimming: 9 bases; junction bases outside the gene matches: 4. Per germline, CDR1 SGDLS and CDR2 YYNGEE. For the CDR3, the DNA is TGTGCCAGCAGCCCGACAGGGAGCACCATATATTTT. It codes for CASSPTGSTIYF.

The chain joins TRBV4-1 to TRBJ1-1; unclear D gene. The germline V gene has CDR1 MGHRA and CDR2 YSYEKL. CDR3 length equals 14 residues. V lost 2 bases, J lost 5 bases, and 12 bases lay in between. CDR3 sequence: CASSQFSRGTEAFF. In nucleotides, the CDR3 is TGCGCCAGCAGCCAATTTAGCCGTGGGACTGAAGCTTTCTTT.

The chain uses TRBV4-3 and TRBJ1-3; no clear D. V was trimmed by 1 base and J by 0 bases, leaving 10 bases between them. This CDR3 comprises 16 residues. Germline CDR1 is LGHNA and CDR2 is YSLEER. CDR3 bases: TGCGCCAGCAGCCAAGGTCGGGCGGGCTCTGGAAACACCATATATTTT. Its protein product is CASSQGRAGSGNTIYF.

The chain has TRBV27 and TRBJ1-2; no reliable D call. Looked up from germline, CDR1 is MNHEY and CDR2 is SMNVEV (reference sequence). The CDR3 is 12 residues long. V gave up 4 bases and J gave up 6 bases, with 9 bases separating them. The CDR3 reads CASSSRLDGYTF. The CDR3 DNA follows: TGTGCCAGCAGTTCAAGGCTAGATGGCTACACCTTC.

This chain joins TRBV7-9 and TRBJ2-2; TRBD2 aligns across 7 bases. Germline V gene data show CDR1 as SEHNR and CDR2 as FQNEAQ (reference sequence). The V segment lost 5 bases and the J segment 0 bases; nucleotides outside the gene matches: 3. The length of the CDR3 is 15 residues. The CDR3 DNA reads TGTGCCAGCAGCAATCGGGGGGCGAACACCGGGGAGCTGTTTTTT. This codes for CASSNRGANTGELFF.

The chain's CDR3 is CASSSTLGNEQYF. The CDR3 DNA follows: TGTGCCAGCAGTTCCACTCTAGGGAACGAGCAGTACTTC. The chain combines TRBV27 with TRBJ2-7; no definite D call. CDR1 MNHEY and CDR2 SMNVEV come from the germline V gene (reference sequence). The CDR3 spans 13 residues. Trimming pared 4 bases from V and 5 bases from J, leaving 12 bases between.

The V and J genes are TRBV6-1 and TRBJ2-1; TRBD2 agrees at 11 bases. The CDR3 is 14 residues long. J lost 9 bases, V lost 2 bases, and 3 bases had no gene match. Germline CDR1 reads MNHNS; CDR2 reads SASEGT. The CDR3 loop reads CASSEKGLAVEQFF. The CDR3 nucleotides are TGTGCCAGCAGTGAAAAGGGACTAGCGGTTGAGCAGTTCTTC.

The V gene is TRBV29-1, the J gene TRBJ1-1; D is perhaps TRBD1 (6 bases). This CDR3 has 12 residues. Deletions cut 3 bases from V and 3 bases from J, with 8 bases between. Germline V gives CDR1 SQVTM, CDR2 ANQGSEA. CDR3 loop: CSVDRGYTEAFF. The CDR3 bases are TGCAGCGTTGACAGGGGATACACTGAAGCTTTCTTT.

This clone was counted between two and nine times. The gene calls are TRBV24-1 and TRBJ1-6; D is unclear. Germline V gene data show CDR1 as KGHDR and CDR2 as SFDVKD. This CDR3 region has 11 residues. V was shortened by 5 bases and J by 10 bases, with 5 bases between the two germline ends. CDR3 amino acids: CATSVESPLHF. CDR3 nucleotides: TGTGCCACCAGTGTGGAGTCACCCCTCCACTTT.

This clone was counted a single time. The chain is built from TRBV28 and TRBJ2-7; 7 positions agree with TRBD1. The V gene end was trimmed by 5 bases and the J gene end by 0 bases; junction bases not matched to a gene: 7. Germline loops: CDR1 MDHEN, CDR2 SYDVKM. The CDR3 is 15 amino acids. CDR3 residues: CASSRTGLSSYEQYF. In nucleotides, the CDR3 is TGTGCCAGCAGTCGGACAGGCCTGAGCTCCTACGAGCAGTACTTC. Using reference TRBV28 and TRBJ2-7 for the parts outside the CDR3, the full variable domain is DVKVTQSSRYLVKRTGEKVFLECVQDMDHENMFWYRQDPGLGLRLIYFSYDVKMKEKGDIPEGYSVSREKKERFSLILESASTNQTSMYLCASSRTGLSSYEQYFGPGTRLTVT.

V is TRBV19 and J is TRBJ2-7, with 9 bases aligning to TRBD2. Germline V gene lookup returns CDR1 LNHDA and CDR2 SQIVND (reference sequence). The CDR3 is 17 residues long. Unmatched junction bases numbered 17, after V lost 4 bases and J lost 7 bases. DNA for the CDR3: TGTGCCAGTAGTACAAAACATCTAGCGGGATCGGGCGGGGAGCAGTACTTC. Residues: CASSTKHLAGSGGEQYF. The entire variable domain, with the rest obtained from reference TRBV19 and TRBJ2-7, is as follows: DGGITQSPKYLFRKEGQNVTLSCEQNLNHDAMYWYRQDPGQGLRLIYYSQIVNDFQKGDIAEGYSVSREKKESFPLTVTSAQKNPTAFYLCASSTKHLAGSGGEQYFGPGTRLTVT.

This sequence joins TRBV5-4 and TRBJ2-2; 7 nucleotides line up with TRBD2. CDR3 length equals 18 residues. V lost 0 bases and J lost 0; bases outside the gene matches: 8. The germline gives CDR1 SGHNT, CDR2 YYREEE (reference sequence). The CDR3 nucleotides read TGTGCCAGCAGCTTGGGGCCCCCTCTAGCGGCGAACACCGGGGAGCTGTTTTTT. Protein: CASSLGPPLAANTGELFF.

The V call is TRBV7-2, the J call TRBJ1-2; no firm D call. This CDR3 is built from 13 residues. Trimming removed 4 bases at V and 10 bases at J, with 16 bases between. CDR1 is SGHTA, CDR2 FQGNSA, per germline. In DNA form, the CDR3 reads TGTGCCAGCAGCTATCGTCGTAGGGATGTCTACACCTTC. Its protein product is CASSYRRRDVYTF.

The chain recombines TRBV19 with TRBJ2-7, with 10 bases aligning to TRBD2. Germline assignment: CDR1 LNHDA and CDR2 SQIVND (reference sequence). This CDR3 has 15 residues. After removal of 4 bases from V and 4 bases from J, the junction contained 7 bases not matched to a gene. CDR3 sequence: CASSTILAGTYEQYF. DNA of the CDR3: TGTGCCAGTAGTACAATACTAGCGGGAACGTACGAGCAGTACTTC.

This clone was counted only a few times. The chain joins TRBV6-5 to TRBJ2-1; D remains ambiguous. CDR3 length: 16 residues. Trimming cost V 0 bases and J 0 bases, with 9 bases left between them. The V gene's germline CDR1 is MNHEY and CDR2 SVGAGI. The CDR3 DNA reads as TGTGCCAGCAGTTACTCGGGTCTGATCTCCTACAATGAGCAGTTCTTC. It encodes CASSYSGLISYNEQFF.

J is TRBJ2-7 and V is TRBV5-4, with D tentatively TRBD1 or TRBD2 (5 bases each). The V gene's germline CDR1 is SGHNT and CDR2 YYREEE (reference sequence). The CDR3 extends over 15 amino acids. V lost 1 base and J 2 bases, leaving 13 bases between the germline ends. The CDR3 loop reads CASSLSLVGPYEQYF. The CDR3 nucleotides read TGTGCCAGCAGCTTGTCCCTTGTGGGACCCTACGAGCAGTACTTC. Filled out from reference TRBV5-4 and TRBJ2-7, the complete variable domain reads ETGVTQSPTHLIKTRGQQVTLRCSSQSGHNTVSWYQQALGQGPQFIFQYYREEENGRGNFPPRFSGLQFPNYSSELNVNALELDDSALYLCASSLSLVGPYEQYFGPGTRLTVT.

J is TRBJ1-5 and V is TRBV5-8, with 9 bases matching TRBD1. CDR3 length: 15 residues. Germline trimming cut 0 bases from V and 4 bases from J; bases unmatched to any gene: 2. CDR1 is SGHTS and CDR2 is YDEGEE in the germline V gene. CDR3 amino acids: CASSLGQGDNQPQHF. DNA of the CDR3: TGTGCCAGCAGCTTGGGACAGGGGGATAATCAGCCCCAGCATTTT. Based on the CDR3 plus reference TRBV5-8 and TRBJ1-5, the full variable domain is EAGVTQSPTHLIKTRGQQATLRCSPISGHTSVYWYQQALGLGLQFLLWYDEGEERNRGNFPPRFSGRQFPNYSSELNVNALELEDSALYLCASSLGQGDNQPQHFGDGTRLSIL.